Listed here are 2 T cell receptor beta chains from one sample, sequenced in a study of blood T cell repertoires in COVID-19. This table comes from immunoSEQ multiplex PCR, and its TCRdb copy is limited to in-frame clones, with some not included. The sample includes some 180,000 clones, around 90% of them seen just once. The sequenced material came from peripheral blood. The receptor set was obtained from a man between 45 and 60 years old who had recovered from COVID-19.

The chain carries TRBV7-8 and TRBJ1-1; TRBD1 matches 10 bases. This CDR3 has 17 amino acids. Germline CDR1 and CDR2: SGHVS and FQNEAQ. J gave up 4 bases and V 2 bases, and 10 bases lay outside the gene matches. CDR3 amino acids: CASSLTSTGGLGTEAFF. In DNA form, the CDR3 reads TGTGCCAGCAGCTTAACTTCGACAGGGGGCCTCGGCACTGAAGCTTTCTTT.

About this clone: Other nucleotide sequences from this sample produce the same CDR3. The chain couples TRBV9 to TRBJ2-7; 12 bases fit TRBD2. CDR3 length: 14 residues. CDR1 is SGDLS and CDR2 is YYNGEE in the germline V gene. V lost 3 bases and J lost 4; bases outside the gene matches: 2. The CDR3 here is CASSALAGGYEQYF. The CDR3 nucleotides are TGTGCCAGCAGCGCACTAGCGGGGGGATACGAGCAGTACTTC.